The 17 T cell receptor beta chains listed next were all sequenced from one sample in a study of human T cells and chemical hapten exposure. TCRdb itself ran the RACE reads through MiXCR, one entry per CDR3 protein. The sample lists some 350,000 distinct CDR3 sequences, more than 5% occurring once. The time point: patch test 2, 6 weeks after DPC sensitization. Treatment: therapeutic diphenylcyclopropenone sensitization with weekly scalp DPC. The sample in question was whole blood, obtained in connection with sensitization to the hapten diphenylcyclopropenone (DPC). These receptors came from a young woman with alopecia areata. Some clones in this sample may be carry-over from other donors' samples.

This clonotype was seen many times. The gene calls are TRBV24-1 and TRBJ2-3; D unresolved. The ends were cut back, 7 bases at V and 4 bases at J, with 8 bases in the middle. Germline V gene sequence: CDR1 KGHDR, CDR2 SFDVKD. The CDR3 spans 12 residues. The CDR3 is CATSGDADTQYF. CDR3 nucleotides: TGTGCCACCAGCGGTGACGCAGATACGCAGTATTTT.

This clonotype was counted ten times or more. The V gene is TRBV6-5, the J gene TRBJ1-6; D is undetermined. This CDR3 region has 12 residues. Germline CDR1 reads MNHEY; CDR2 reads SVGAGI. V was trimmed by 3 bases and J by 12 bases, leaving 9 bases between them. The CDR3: CASSYTLGPLHF. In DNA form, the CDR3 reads TGTGCCAGCAGTTATACTTTGGGACCCCTCCACTTT.

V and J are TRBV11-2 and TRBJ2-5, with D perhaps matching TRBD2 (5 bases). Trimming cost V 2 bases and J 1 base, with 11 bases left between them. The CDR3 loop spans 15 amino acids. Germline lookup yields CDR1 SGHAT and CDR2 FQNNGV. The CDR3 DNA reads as TGTGCCAGCAGCTTATTTGGGGAGATCCAAGAGACCCAGTACTTC. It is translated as CASSLFGEIQETQYF.

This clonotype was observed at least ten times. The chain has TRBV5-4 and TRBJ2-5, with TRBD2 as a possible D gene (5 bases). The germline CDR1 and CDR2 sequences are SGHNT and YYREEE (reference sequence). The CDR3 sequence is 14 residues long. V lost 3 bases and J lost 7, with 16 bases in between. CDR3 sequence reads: CASSSDAGIGTQYF. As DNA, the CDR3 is TGTGCCAGCAGCTCGGACGCCGGGATTGGGACCCAGTACTTC.

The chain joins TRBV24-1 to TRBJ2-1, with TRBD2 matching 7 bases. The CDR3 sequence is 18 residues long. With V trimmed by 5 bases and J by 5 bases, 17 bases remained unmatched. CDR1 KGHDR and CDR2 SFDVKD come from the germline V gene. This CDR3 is CATSANGLGRGRDNEQFF. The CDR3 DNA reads TGTGCCACCAGTGCTAACGGACTGGGACGCGGGAGAGACAATGAGCAGTTCTTC.

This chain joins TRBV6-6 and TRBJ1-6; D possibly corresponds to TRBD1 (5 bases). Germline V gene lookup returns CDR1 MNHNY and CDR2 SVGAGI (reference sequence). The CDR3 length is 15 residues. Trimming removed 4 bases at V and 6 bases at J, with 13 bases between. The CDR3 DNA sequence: TGTGCCAGCAGTTTCTCGGACAATCGTAATTCACCCCTCCACTTT. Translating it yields CASSFSDNRNSPLHF.

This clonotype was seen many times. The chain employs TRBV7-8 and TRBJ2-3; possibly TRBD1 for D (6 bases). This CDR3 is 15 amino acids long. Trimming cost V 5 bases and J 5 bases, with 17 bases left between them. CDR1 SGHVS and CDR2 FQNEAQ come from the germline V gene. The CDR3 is CASSLGQGPLDTQYF. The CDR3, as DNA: TGTGCCAGCAGCCTGGGGCAGGGGCCACTAGATACGCAGTATTTT.

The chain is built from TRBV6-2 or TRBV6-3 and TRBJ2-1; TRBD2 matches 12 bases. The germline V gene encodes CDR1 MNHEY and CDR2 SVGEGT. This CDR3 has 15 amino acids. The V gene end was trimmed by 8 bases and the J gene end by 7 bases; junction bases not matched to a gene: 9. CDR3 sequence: CASHHRLAGVNEQFF. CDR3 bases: TGTGCCAGCCATCATCGACTAGCGGGGGTAAATGAGCAGTTCTTC.

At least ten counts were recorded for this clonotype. The CDR3: CASSLRLGGSPEAFF. The DNA for the CDR3 is TGTGCCAGCAGCTTAAGGTTGGGTGGGTCCCCTGAAGCTTTCTTT. The chain links TRBV7-8 to TRBJ1-1; no firm D call. CDR3 length equals 15 residues. Trimming stripped 2 bases from V and 6 bases from J, with 16 bases between. The V gene's germline CDR1 is SGHVS and CDR2 FQNEAQ.

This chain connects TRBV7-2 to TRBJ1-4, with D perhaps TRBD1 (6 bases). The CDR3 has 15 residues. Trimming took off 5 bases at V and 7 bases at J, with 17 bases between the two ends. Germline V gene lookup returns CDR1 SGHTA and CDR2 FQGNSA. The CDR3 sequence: CASSQAGGGSEKLFF. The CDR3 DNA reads TGTGCCAGCAGCCAGGCGGGGGGCGGGAGTGAAAAACTGTTTTTT.

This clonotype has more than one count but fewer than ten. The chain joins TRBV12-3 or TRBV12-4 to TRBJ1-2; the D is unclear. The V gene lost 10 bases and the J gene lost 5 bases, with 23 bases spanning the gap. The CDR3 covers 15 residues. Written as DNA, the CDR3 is TGTGCCAACAGCCCCGGCGGAAGATTCGAGTATGGCTACACCTTC. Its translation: CANSPGGRFEYGYTF.

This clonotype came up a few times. The DNA of the CDR3 is TGTGCCAGCAGTCCCCCGGCAGGGCGAAGGGAGCAGTACTTC. This sequence encodes CASSPPAGRREQYF. V gene TRBV28 combines with J gene TRBJ2-7; the D gene is possibly TRBD1 (5 bases). This CDR3 is built from 14 residues. The V gene lost 5 bases and the J gene lost 7 bases, with 18 bases spanning the gap. Germline V CDR1 and CDR2: MDHEN, SYDVKM.

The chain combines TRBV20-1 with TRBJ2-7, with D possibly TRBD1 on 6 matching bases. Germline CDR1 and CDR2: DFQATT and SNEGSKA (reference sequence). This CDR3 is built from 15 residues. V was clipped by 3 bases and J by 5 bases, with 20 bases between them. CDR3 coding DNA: TGCAGTGCTAGTTCAGGGGCCCTAGTAATCCACGAGCAGTACTTC. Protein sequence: CSASSGALVIHEQYF.

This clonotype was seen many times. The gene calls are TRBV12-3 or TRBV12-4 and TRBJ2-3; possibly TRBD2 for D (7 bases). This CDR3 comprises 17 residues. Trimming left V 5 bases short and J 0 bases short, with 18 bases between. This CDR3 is CASSRRRGGASTDTQYF. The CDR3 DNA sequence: TGTGCCAGCAGTAGGCGACGAGGGGGGGCCAGCACAGATACGCAGTATTTT.

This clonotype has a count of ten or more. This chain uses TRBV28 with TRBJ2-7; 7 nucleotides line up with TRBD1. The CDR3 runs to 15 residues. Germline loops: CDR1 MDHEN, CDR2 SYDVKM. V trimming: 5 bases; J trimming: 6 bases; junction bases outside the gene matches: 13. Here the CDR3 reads CASSLPGQTSFEQYF. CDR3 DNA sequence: TGTGCCAGCAGTCTTCCGGGACAGACCTCTTTCGAGCAGTACTTC.

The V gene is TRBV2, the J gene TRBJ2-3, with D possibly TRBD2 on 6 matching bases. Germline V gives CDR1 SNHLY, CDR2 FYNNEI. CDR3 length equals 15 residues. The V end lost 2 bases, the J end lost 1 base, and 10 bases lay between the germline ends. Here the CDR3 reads CASSESGRGTDTQYF. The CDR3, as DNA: TGTGCCAGCAGTGAAAGCGGGCGAGGCACAGATACGCAGTATTTT.

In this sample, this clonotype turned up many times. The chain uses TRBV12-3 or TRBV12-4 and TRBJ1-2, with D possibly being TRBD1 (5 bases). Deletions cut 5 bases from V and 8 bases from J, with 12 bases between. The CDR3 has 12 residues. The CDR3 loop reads CASSPGRDGYTF. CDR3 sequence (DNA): TGTGCCAGCAGTCCCGGCAGGGACGGCTACACCTTC.